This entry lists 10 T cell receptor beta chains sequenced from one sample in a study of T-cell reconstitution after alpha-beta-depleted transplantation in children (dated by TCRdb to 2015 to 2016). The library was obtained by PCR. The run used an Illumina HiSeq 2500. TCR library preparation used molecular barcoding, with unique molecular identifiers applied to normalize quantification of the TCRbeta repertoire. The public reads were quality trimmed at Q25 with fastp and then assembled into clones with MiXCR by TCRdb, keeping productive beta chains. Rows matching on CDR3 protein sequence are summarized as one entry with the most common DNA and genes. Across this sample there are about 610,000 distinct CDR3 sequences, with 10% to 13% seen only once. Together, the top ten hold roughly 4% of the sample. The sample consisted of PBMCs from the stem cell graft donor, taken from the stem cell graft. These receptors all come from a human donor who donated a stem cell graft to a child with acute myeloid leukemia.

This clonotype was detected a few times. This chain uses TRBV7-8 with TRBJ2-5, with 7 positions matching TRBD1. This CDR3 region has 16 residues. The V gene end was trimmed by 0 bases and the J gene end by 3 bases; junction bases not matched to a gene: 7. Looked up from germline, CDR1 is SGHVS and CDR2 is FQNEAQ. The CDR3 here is CASSLAIFDREETQYF. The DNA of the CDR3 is TGTGCCAGCAGCTTAGCGATATTCGACAGGGAAGAGACCCAGTACTTC.

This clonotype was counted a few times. CDR3 sequence reads: CASSPGQEGAFF. The CDR3 bases are TGTGCCAGCTCACCTGGACAGGAAGGAGCTTTCTTT. The chain employs TRBV18 and TRBJ1-1; 7 positions match TRBD1. Germline-derived CDR1 and CDR2 are KGHSH and LQKENI. CDR3 length: 12 amino acids. V lost 3 bases, J lost 10 bases, and 5 bases stayed unmatched.

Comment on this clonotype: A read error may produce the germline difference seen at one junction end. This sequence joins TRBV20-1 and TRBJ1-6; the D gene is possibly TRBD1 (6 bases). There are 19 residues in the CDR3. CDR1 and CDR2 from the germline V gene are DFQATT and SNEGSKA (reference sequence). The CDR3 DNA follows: TGCAGCGCTACCCGATTTCGCCTAGGTGGGGGGCCCTATAATTCACCCCTCCACTTT. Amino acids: CSATRFRLGGGPYNSPLHF.

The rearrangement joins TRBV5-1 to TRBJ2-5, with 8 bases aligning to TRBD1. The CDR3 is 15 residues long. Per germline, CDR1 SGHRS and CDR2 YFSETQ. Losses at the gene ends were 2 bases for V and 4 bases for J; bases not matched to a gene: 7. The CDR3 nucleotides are TGCGCCAGCAGCTTCAATGGACAGGGAGGAGAGACCCAGTACTTC. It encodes CASSFNGQGGETQYF. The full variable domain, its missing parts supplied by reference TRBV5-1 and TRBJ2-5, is KAGVTQTPRYLIKTRGQQVTLSCSPISGHRSVSWYQQTPGQGLQFLFEYFSETQRNKGNFPGRFSGRQFSNSRSEMNVSTLELGDSALYLCASSFNGQGGETQYFGPGTRLLVL.

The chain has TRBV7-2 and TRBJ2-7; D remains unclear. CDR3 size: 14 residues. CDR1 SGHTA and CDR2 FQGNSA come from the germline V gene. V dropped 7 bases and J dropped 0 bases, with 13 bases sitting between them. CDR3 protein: CASTLSTNSYEQYF. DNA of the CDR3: TGTGCCAGCACCCTAAGCACCAACTCCTACGAGCAGTACTTC.

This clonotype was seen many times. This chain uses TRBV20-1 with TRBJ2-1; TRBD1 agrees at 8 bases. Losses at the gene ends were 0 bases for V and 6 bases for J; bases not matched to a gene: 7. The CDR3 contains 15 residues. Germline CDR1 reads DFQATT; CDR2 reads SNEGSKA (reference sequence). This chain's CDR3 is CSAREPGTGLNEQFF. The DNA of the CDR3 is TGCAGTGCTAGAGAGCCGGGGACAGGCCTCAATGAGCAGTTCTTC.

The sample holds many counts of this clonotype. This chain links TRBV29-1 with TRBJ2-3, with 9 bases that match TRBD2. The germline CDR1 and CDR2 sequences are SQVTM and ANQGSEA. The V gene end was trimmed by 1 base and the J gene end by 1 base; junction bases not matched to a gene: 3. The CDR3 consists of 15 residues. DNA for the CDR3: TGCAGCGTTGAAGGTCCTAGCGGGGGCACAGATACGCAGTATTTT. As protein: CSVEGPSGGTDTQYF.

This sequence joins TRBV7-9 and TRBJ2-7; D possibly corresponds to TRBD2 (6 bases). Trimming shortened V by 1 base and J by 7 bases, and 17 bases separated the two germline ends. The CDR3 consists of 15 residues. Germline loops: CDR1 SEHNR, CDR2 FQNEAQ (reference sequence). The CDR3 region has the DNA TGTGCCAGCAGCTTAGATGGAGGGGACGGAAGAGAGCAGTACTTC. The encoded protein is CASSLDGGDGREQYF.

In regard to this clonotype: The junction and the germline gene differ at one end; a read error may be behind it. The CDR3 DNA follows: TGTGCTAGCAGCTTTGTGGGAGGGCCGACAGATACGCAGTATTTT. This sequence encodes CASSFVGGPTDTQYF. J is TRBJ2-3 and V is TRBV7-7; 7 nucleotides agree with TRBD2. Per the germline V gene, CDR1 is SSHAT and CDR2 is FNYEAQ (reference sequence). The CDR3 loop spans 15 amino acids.

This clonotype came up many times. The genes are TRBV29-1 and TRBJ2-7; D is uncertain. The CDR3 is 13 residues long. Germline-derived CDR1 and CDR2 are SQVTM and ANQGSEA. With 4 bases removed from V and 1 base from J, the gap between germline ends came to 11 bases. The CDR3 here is CSVAQVGSYEQYF. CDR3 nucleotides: TGCAGCGTTGCCCAGGTCGGATCCTACGAGCAGTACTTC.